Listed here are 30 T cell receptor beta chains from one sample, sequenced in a study of cytomegalovirus exposure and HLA in healthy donors. Researchers ran the PCR with 60 Vbeta and 13 Jbeta primers. Data came from immunoSEQ multiplex PCR; TCRdb stores just in-frame clones and leaves some out. The profile shows about 170,000 clones, under 80% of them singletons. Material: PBMCs. Source of these receptors: a man aged 35-49 years in good health and CMV-seronegative.

V gene TRBV5-6 combines with J gene TRBJ2-3, with D hard to call. With 2 bases removed from V and 2 bases from J, the gap between germline ends came to 9 bases. The germline V gene encodes CDR1 SGHDT and CDR2 YYEEEE. This CDR3 has 14 amino acids. The CDR3 loop reads CASSLRSPTDTQYF. CDR3 bases: TGTGCCAGCAGCTTAAGGAGCCCCACAGATACGCAGTATTTT.

The genes are TRBV5-1 and TRBJ2-5; TRBD1 matches at 12 bases. The V gene end was trimmed by 4 bases and the J gene end by 2 bases; junction bases not matched to a gene: 6. CDR1 SGHRS and CDR2 YFSETQ come from the germline V gene. This CDR3 comprises 16 residues. CDR3 residues: CASSPRDRGRQETQYF. Written as DNA, the CDR3 is TGCGCCAGCAGCCCCCGGGACAGGGGGCGGCAAGAGACCCAGTACTTC.

This clone has a handful of counts. The V and J genes are TRBV7-2 and TRBJ2-7, with a weak D call TRBD2 (5 bases). The V gene lost 2 bases and the J gene lost 6 bases, with 11 bases spanning the gap. CDR1 SGHTA and CDR2 FQGNSA come from the germline V gene. This CDR3 region has 13 residues. The CDR3 is CASSLRLAGEQYF. For the CDR3, the DNA is TGTGCCAGCAGCTTAAGGCTAGCTGGCGAGCAGTACTTC.

In its sample, this clone was seen once. V usage is TRBV2 and J usage is TRBJ2-6; 7 positions match TRBD1. Germline V gene sequence: CDR1 SNHLY, CDR2 FYNNEI. Trimming cost V 3 bases and J 2 bases; bases outside gene matches: 10. This CDR3 is 18 amino acids long. The CDR3, as DNA: TGTGCCAGCAGTGAGAGACAGGGACGGGCTGCTGGGGCCAACGTCCTGACTTTC. Encoded protein: CASSERQGRAAGANVLTF.

The rearrangement links TRBV7-3 to TRBJ2-1; possibly TRBD2 for D (6 bases). Germline V gene lookup returns CDR1 SGHTA and CDR2 FQGTGA. Trimming shortened V by 3 bases and J by 5 bases, and 20 bases separated the two germline ends. The CDR3 contains 17 residues. Here the CDR3 DNA reads TGTGCCAGCAGCTTTAACTCTCCGTGGGAGGACCACAATGAGCAGTTCTTC. Its protein product is CASSFNSPWEDHNEQFF.

DNA of the CDR3: TGCAGCGTTGACCGCGGGGGGGACTCTAGCACAGATACGCAGTATTTT. It encodes CSVDRGGDSSTDTQYF. The chain joins TRBV29-1 to TRBJ2-3, with 9 bases that match TRBD2. Germline lookup yields CDR1 SQVTM and CDR2 ANQGSEA. This CDR3 region has 16 residues. V was clipped by 3 bases and J by 0 bases; unmatched bases: 7.

This chain connects TRBV7-3 to TRBJ2-1; TRBD2 matches 11 bases. Germline CDR1 and CDR2: SGHTA and FQGTGA. The CDR3 is 16 residues long. With V trimmed by 4 bases and J by 3 bases, 5 bases remained unmatched. The CDR3 DNA is TGTGCCAGCAGCTCACTAGCGGGGGCTAGCTACAATGAGCAGTTCTTC. It codes for CASSSLAGASYNEQFF.

V is TRBV7-6 and J is TRBJ1-3, with D tentatively TRBD1 (6 bases). Germline CDR1 SGHVS, CDR2 FNYEAQ. CDR3 size: 16 residues. With 1 base removed from V and 0 bases from J, the gap between germline ends came to 10 bases. The CDR3 is CASSLGQVNSGNTIYF. The CDR3 DNA is TGTGCCAGCAGCTTAGGACAGGTTAACTCTGGAAACACCATATATTTT.

The genes are TRBV19 and TRBJ2-1; D is possibly TRBD2 (5 bases). The CDR3 has 14 residues. Trimming cost V 3 bases and J 4 bases, with 10 bases left between them. The germline V gene has CDR1 LNHDA and CDR2 SQIVND (reference sequence). Written as DNA, the CDR3 is TGTGCCAGTAGTATTTCTAGCCTATACAATGAGCAGTTCTTC. This gives the protein CASSISSLYNEQFF.

Only one count was recorded for this clone. The CDR3 spells CASSYGGSGNNEQFF. Here the CDR3 DNA reads TGTGCCAGCAGTTACGGAGGCTCCGGCAACAATGAGCAGTTCTTC. The gene calls are TRBV6-5 and TRBJ2-1; possibly TRBD2 for D (5 bases). This CDR3 contains 15 residues. Looked up from germline, CDR1 is MNHEY and CDR2 is SVGAGI. The V end was cut by 2 bases, the J end by 5 bases, with 13 bases between.

This clone was counted only a few times. This sequence joins TRBV7-2 and TRBJ1-1; 9 bases match TRBD1. The CDR3 is 12 amino acids. V lost 6 bases, J lost 11 bases, and 7 bases stayed unmatched. CDR1 SGHTA and CDR2 FQGNSA come from the germline V gene. The CDR3 reads CASRQDRGPAFF. The CDR3 bases are TGTGCCAGCAGACAGGACAGGGGACCGGCTTTCTTT.

The chain joins TRBV6-4 to TRBJ2-2, with TRBD2 as a possible D gene (6 bases). There are 17 residues in the CDR3. Looked up from germline, CDR1 is MRHNA and CDR2 is SNTAGT. V lost 0 bases and J lost 4, with 15 bases in between. For the CDR3, the DNA is TGTGCCAGCAGTGACTCGAAGGTGGGAGGAGGCACCGGGGAGCTGTTTTTT. Amino acids: CASSDSKVGGGTGELFF.

The CDR3 coding sequence is TGTGCCAGCAGCTTGGCAGGGTCGGGGGCCCTCCACTTT. This sequence encodes CASSLAGSGALHF. V and J are TRBV7-2 and TRBJ1-6; D perhaps matches TRBD1 (5 bases). The CDR3 is 13 amino acids. The V and J ends lost 3 bases and 14 bases respectively, with 14 bases between them. Germline loops: CDR1 SGHTA, CDR2 FQGNSA.

J is TRBJ1-1 and V is TRBV29-1; D is ambiguous. This CDR3 spans 13 amino acids. Trimming took off 2 bases at V and 2 bases at J, with 9 bases between the two ends. The V gene's germline CDR1 is SQVTM and CDR2 ANQGSEA. This CDR3 reads CSVERQTNTEAFF. The DNA for the CDR3 is TGCAGCGTTGAAAGGCAGACAAACACTGAAGCTTTCTTT.

The chain recombines TRBV2 with TRBJ2-2; TRBD2 matches at 10 bases. From germline, CDR1 is SNHLY and CDR2 FYNNEI. The CDR3 loop spans 13 amino acids. J was trimmed by 7 bases and V by 7 bases; bases with no gene match: 3. CDR3 sequence reads: CASKTSGVGELFF. CDR3 DNA: TGTGCCAGCAAAACTAGCGGGGTCGGGGAGCTGTTTTTT.

V usage is TRBV9 and J usage is TRBJ2-3; D may be TRBD1 (6 bases). From germline, CDR1 is SGDLS and CDR2 YYNGEE. This CDR3 comprises 14 residues. V lost 4 bases to trimming and J lost 0 bases, with 9 bases between them. CDR3: CASSRTESTDTQYF. In DNA, the CDR3 is TGTGCCAGCAGCAGGACAGAGAGCACAGATACGCAGTATTTT.

The chain couples TRBV9 to TRBJ2-5, with D possibly matching TRBD1 (6 bases). The CDR3 runs to 13 residues. The ends were cut back, 3 bases at V and 5 bases at J, with 11 bases in the middle. Germline V CDR1 and CDR2: SGDLS, YYNGEE. CDR3 loop: CASSGGPQETQYF. In nucleotides, the CDR3 is TGTGCCAGCAGCGGGGGGCCCCAGGAGACCCAGTACTTC. Full variable domain (rest looked up from reference TRBV9 and TRBJ2-5): DSGVTQTPKHLITATGQRVTLRCSPRSGDLSVYWYQQSLDQGLQFLIQYYNGEERAKGNILERFSAQQFPDLHSELNLSSLELGDSALYFCASSGGPQETQYFGPGTRLLVL.

The V and J genes are TRBV6-1 and TRBJ2-1; 9 positions agree with TRBD1. The CDR3 totals 13 residues. The ends lost 5 bases at V and 8 bases at J; junction bases unmatched: 4. CDR1 MNHNS and CDR2 SASEGT come from the germline V gene. The CDR3 bases are TGTGCCAGCAGTCTGGACAGGGGACATGAGCAGTTCTTC. Translated, it gives CASSLDRGHEQFF.

This rearrangement joins TRBV5-1 to TRBJ2-7; a possible D gene is TRBD1 (5 bases). Trimming took 0 bases from V and 0 from J, leaving 10 bases between them. Germline V gene data show CDR1 as SGHRS and CDR2 as YFSETQ. The CDR3 consists of 15 residues. The CDR3 here is CASSLDQGISYEQYF. The CDR3 nucleotides read TGCGCCAGCAGCTTGGATCAGGGAATCTCCTACGAGCAGTACTTC.

In its sample, this clone was seen a few times. The chain combines TRBV10-3 with TRBJ1-4; TRBD1 matches at 11 bases. The CDR3 contains 14 residues. Germline trimming cut 6 bases from V and 7 bases from J; bases unmatched to any gene: 4. From germline, CDR1 is ENHRY and CDR2 SYGVKD. The CDR3 bases are TGTGCCATCAGCGGGACAGGGGGTTCTGAAAAACTGTTTTTT. Amino acids: CAISGTGGSEKLFF.

The J gene is TRBJ1-2, the V gene TRBV12-5; D is ambiguous. Trimming removed 1 base at V and 12 bases at J, with 9 bases between. In germline, CDR1 is LGHNT, CDR2 FRNRAP. This CDR3 comprises 11 residues. The CDR3 coding sequence is TGTGCTAGTGGTTTGGAGTTGGCGGACACCTTC. This codes for CASGLELADTF.

The chain carries TRBV7-9 and TRBJ1-1; the D gene is possibly TRBD1 (5 bases). This CDR3 is 13 amino acids long. CDR1 and CDR2 from the germline V gene are SEHNR and FQNEAQ (reference sequence). The germline V and J ends were trimmed by 6 bases and 1 base, with 9 bases remaining between them. The CDR3 coding sequence is TGTGCCAGCAGGCCAACAGGGAACACTGAAGCTTTCTTT. This translates into CASRPTGNTEAFF.

This sequence joins TRBV5-6 and TRBJ1-1; D gene ambiguous. V lost 0 bases, J lost 7 bases, and 7 bases lay in between. Germline CDR1 SGHDT, CDR2 YYEEEE. The CDR3 extends over 12 amino acids. CDR3 amino acids: CASSLGTVEAFF. The DNA of the CDR3 is TGTGCCAGCAGCTTGGGTACAGTTGAAGCTTTCTTT. Together with reference TRBV5-6 and TRBJ1-1, the CDR3 gives the full variable domain: DAGVTQSPTHLIKTRGQQVTLRCSPKSGHDTVSWYQQALGQGPQFIFQYYEEEERQRGNFPDRFSGHQFPNYSSELNVNALLLGDSALYLCASSLGTVEAFFGQGTRLTVV.

For this clone: This sample includes further DNA sequences coding for the same CDR3. The chain combines TRBV6-1 with TRBJ2-2, with TRBD2 matching over 7 bases. The V gene end was trimmed by 8 bases and the J gene end by 2 bases; junction bases not matched to a gene: 5. This CDR3 spans 14 amino acids. Germline assignment: CDR1 MNHNS and CDR2 SASEGT. The DNA for the CDR3 is TGTGCCAGCCGGGGACTACTAAACACCGGGGAGCTGTTTTTT. This gives the protein CASRGLLNTGELFF.

This clone appeared once. V is TRBV19 and J is TRBJ1-6, with 7 bases that match TRBD1. The V and J ends lost 3 bases and 8 bases, in that order; junction bases with no gene match: 7. The V gene's germline CDR1 is LNHDA and CDR2 SQIVND (reference sequence). The CDR3 has 15 amino acids. CDR3 sequence: CASSMTGQADSPLHF. Written as DNA, the CDR3 is TGTGCCAGTAGTATGACCGGACAGGCTGATTCACCCCTCCACTTT.

V gene TRBV5-1 combines with J gene TRBJ2-2; TRBD2 matches 12 bases. Per germline, CDR1 SGHRS and CDR2 YFSETQ. There are 15 residues in the CDR3. Trimming removed 4 bases from V and 8 bases from J; junction bases left unmatched: 6. The CDR3 reads CASSPLAGGDGELFF. Written as DNA, the CDR3 is TGCGCCAGCAGCCCACTAGCGGGAGGAGATGGGGAGCTGTTTTTT.

This clone was observed a few times. This chain uses TRBV6-5 with TRBJ2-1; possible D gene TRBD1, 5 bases. Trimming removed 4 bases from V and 0 bases from J, with 10 bases in between. From germline, CDR1 is MNHEY and CDR2 SVGAGI. This CDR3 comprises 15 residues. The CDR3 coding sequence is TGTGCCAGCAGTTCTAGACAGAGCTCCTACAATGAGCAGTTCTTC. Its translation is CASSSRQSSYNEQFF.

The chain employs TRBV27 and TRBJ1-1, with 10 bases identical to TRBD1. Germline assignment: CDR1 MNHEY and CDR2 SMNVEV (reference sequence). After removal of 6 bases from V and 5 bases from J, the junction contained 6 bases not matched to a gene. The CDR3 consists of 14 residues. The CDR3 DNA follows: TGTGCCAGCAGGGAACTGGGACAGGGGACTGAAGCTTTCTTT. This encodes CASRELGQGTEAFF.

This chain connects TRBV5-1 to TRBJ2-5, with 11 bases identical to TRBD2. The CDR3 has 16 amino acids. Germline assignment: CDR1 SGHRS and CDR2 YFSETQ. The trim removed 0 bases at V and 1 base at J, leaving 2 bases unmatched. This chain's CDR3 is CASSLATSGVQETQYF. In nucleotides, the CDR3 is TGCGCCAGCAGCTTGGCGACTAGCGGGGTCCAAGAGACCCAGTACTTC. Drawing the rest from reference TRBV5-1 and TRBJ2-5, the complete variable domain is KAGVTQTPRYLIKTRGQQVTLSCSPISGHRSVSWYQQTPGQGLQFLFEYFSETQRNKGNFPGRFSGRQFSNSRSEMNVSTLELGDSALYLCASSLATSGVQETQYFGPGTRLLVL.

This sequence joins TRBV2 and TRBJ2-7, with 7 nucleotides matching TRBD1. Trimming removed 10 bases from V and 3 bases from J; junction bases left unmatched: 9. Per germline, CDR1 SNHLY and CDR2 FYNNEI. The CDR3 loop spans 13 amino acids. The DNA for the CDR3 is TGTGCCACCGACCGGGACAGAGACTACGAGCAGTACTTC. Protein product: CATDRDRDYEQYF.